This TCR beta chain came from a study of beta chain features in type 1 diabetes. The wider study: There was similarity between patients and healthy donors in age, gender and cell yields. Regarding the study as a whole: All four CD4+ subsets from Type 1 diabetes patients carried moderately but significantly shorter TCRB CDR3s. It was among patients, rather than healthy donors, that naive, central memory and Treg TCRB repertoires appeared more similar.

The study reverse transcribed the entire isolated RNA, so it sequenced expressed TCRB transcripts. The table came from immunoSEQ multiplex PCR; TCRdb's copy has only in-frame clones and leaves some out. Of more than 550,000 clones in the sample, roughly 13% were seen once. CDR3 length equals 13 residues. Germline assignment: CDR1 SGDLS and CDR2 YYNGEE. The V end lost 2 bases, the J end lost 2 bases, and 6 bases lay between the germline ends. A word on this clone: What it recognizes is unknown.

One heparinised draw of blood, averaging roughly 110 mL, came from each donor. Sorting that relied on CD45RO/CCR7/CD25/CD127/CD95/CD27 yielded CD4+ naive, central memory, regulatory and stem cell-like memory cells. The sequence derives from a man aged 18-30 years with type 1 diabetes. Sequencing was performed on naive CD4+ T cells from blood. The chain links TRBV9 to TRBJ2-3; no definite D call. CDR3 DNA: TGTGCCAGCAGCGTCCTACACACAGATACGCAGTATTTT. Its translation is CASSVLHTDTQYF.